This is a list of T cell receptor beta chains from one sample in a study of shared T cell receptors in the human thymus. Data came from immunoSEQ multiplex PCR; TCRdb stores just in-frame clones and leaves some out. In the table there are hundreds of thousands of clones, around 87% of which are singletons. The same specimen was also included in a second study, on human thymus T cells.

Source material: thymocytes. All receptors come from a boy under three years old with a congenital heart defect. The CDR3 runs from the conserved cysteine through the conserved F or W. The order of the fields is V gene, clone size, J gene, D gene, CDR3 protein, CDR3 DNA. The D gene is left open where the match is weak. Clone size is shown for a subset of rows, as once, few, many or a class of expanded clone.

V: TRBV10-3; size: .; J: TRBJ1-6; D: .; CDR3: CAISEGSSYNSPLHF; DNA: TGTGCCATCAGTGAAGGGAGCTCCTATAATTCACCCCTCCACTTT
V: TRBV7-7; size: .; J: TRBJ1-2; D: .; CDR3: CASSLISRANYGYTF; DNA: TGTGCCAGCAGCTTAATTAGCCGAGCTAACTATGGCTACACCTTC
V: TRBV7-9; size: .; J: TRBJ2-3; D: .; CDR3: CASSWVQGTDTQYF; DNA: TGTGCCAGCAGCTGGGTCCAGGGGACAGATACGCAGTATTTT
V: TRBV27; size: once; J: TRBJ2-4; D: .; CDR3: CASSPPRTDTGSSPIQYF; DNA: TGTGCCAGCAGCCCCCCTCGGACAGACACCGGGTCCTCTCCTATTCAGTACTTC
V: TRBV5-6; size: .; J: TRBJ1-2; D: .; CDR3: CASSLVFTGSGYGYTF; DNA: TGTGCCAGCAGCTTGGTCTTTACGGGGAGCGGGTATGGCTACACCTTC
V: TRBV5-1; size: .; J: TRBJ1-1; D: .; CDR3: CASSYALGGTEAFF; DNA: TGCGCCAGCAGTTACGCCTTAGGGGGCACTGAAGCTTTCTTT
V: TRBV10-3; size: .; J: TRBJ1-1; D: .; CDR3: CAISEGEEGESYTEAFF; DNA: TGTGCCATCAGTGAGGGGGAGGAAGGGGAAAGCTACACTGAAGCTTTCTTT
V: TRBV28; size: few; J: TRBJ1-1; D: .; CDR3: CASSPQTMNTEAFF; DNA: TGTGCCAGCAGTCCTCAGACAATGAACACTGAAGCTTTCTTT
V: TRBV9; size: .; J: TRBJ2-1; D: .; CDR3: CASSGGLIGRTYNEQFF; DNA: TGTGCCAGCAGCGGAGGATTGATCGGGAGAACCTACAATGAGCAGTTCTTC
V: TRBV4-1; size: .; J: TRBJ1-5; D: .; CDR3: CASSQVPGRGNQPQHF; DNA: TGCGCCAGCAGCCAAGTCCCGGGGAGGGGCAATCAGCCCCAGCATTTT
V: TRBV7-2; size: .; J: TRBJ1-6; D: TRBD1; CDR3: CASSRRQGFRSYNSPLHF; DNA: TGTGCCAGCAGCCGAAGACAGGGGTTCCGCTCCTATAATTCACCCCTCCACTTT
V: TRBV29-1; size: .; J: TRBJ2-7; D: .; CDR3: CSVFTDTDYEQYF; DNA: TGCAGCGTTTTCACGGACACAGACTACGAGCAGTACTTC
V: TRBV11-2; size: .; J: TRBJ1-2; D: .; CDR3: CASSSRMYGYTF; DNA: TGTGCCAGCAGCTCCAGAATGTATGGCTACACCTTC
V: TRBV2; size: .; J: TRBJ2-3; D: TRBD1; CDR3: CASSVRGPGDTQYF; DNA: TGTGCCAGCAGTGTGAGGGGGCCTGGAGATACGCAGTATTTT
V: TRBV7-9; size: .; J: TRBJ2-2; D: TRBD1; CDR3: CASSSGTENTGELFF; DNA: TGTGCCAGCAGCTCCGGGACAGAAAACACCGGGGAGCTGTTTTTT
V: TRBV28; size: .; J: TRBJ1-5; D: TRBD1; CDR3: CASSSDRGRVYPQPQHF; DNA: TGTGCCAGCAGTTCGGACAGGGGGCGCGTATACCCCCAGCCCCAGCATTTT
V: TRBV4-3; size: .; J: TRBJ2-3; D: .; CDR3: CASSQDFGFSLNTQYF; DNA: TGCGCCAGCAGCCAAGATTTCGGGTTCTCATTAAATACGCAGTATTTT
V: TRBV30; size: .; J: TRBJ1-1; D: .; CDR3: CAWRGDAAAEAFF; DNA: TGTGCCTGGAGAGGGGATGCTGCCGCTGAAGCTTTCTTT
V: TRBV6-6; size: .; J: TRBJ1-1; D: TRBD1; CDR3: CASRPGGTEAFF; DNA: TGTGCCAGCAGGCCAGGGGGGACTGAAGCTTTCTTT
V: TRBV12-5; size: once; J: TRBJ1-2; D: TRBD1; CDR3: CASGLLEGDRGHNYGYTF; DNA: TGTGCTAGTGGTTTGCTCGAGGGGGACAGGGGACATAACTATGGCTACACCTTC
V: TRBV19; size: few; J: TRBJ1-2; D: .; CDR3: CASSSTDTDGYTF; DNA: TGTGCCAGTAGTAGCACAGATACCGATGGCTACACCTTC
V: TRBV29-1; size: .; J: TRBJ2-2; D: .; CDR3: CSVGRGRANTGELFF; DNA: TGCAGCGTCGGGAGGGGGCGGGCGAACACCGGGGAGCTGTTTTTT
V: TRBV7-9; size: .; J: TRBJ2-2; D: TRBD2; CDR3: CADEEAGGNTGELFF; DNA: TGTGCCGACGAAGAAGCGGGAGGGAACACCGGGGAGCTGTTTTTT
V: TRBV7-6; size: .; J: TRBJ2-5; D: TRBD1; CDR3: CASSRPGQQETQYF; DNA: TGTGCCAGCAGCCGCCCGGGACAGCAAGAGACCCAGTACTTC
V: TRBV19; size: once; J: TRBJ2-7; D: TRBD2; CDR3: CASSTGHSLGEREKGAGEQYF; DNA: TGTGCCAGTAGTACCGGACACTCTCTAGGGGAGCGGGAGAAAGGAGCGGGGGAGCAGTACTTC
V: TRBV5-6; size: .; J: TRBJ2-7; D: TRBD1; CDR3: CASSSCPGQGFYEQYF; DNA: TGTGCCAGCAGCTCATGTCCGGGACAGGGGTTCTACGAGCAGTACTTC